This T cell receptor beta chain was identified in a study of OX40 agonist ivuxolimab in advanced cancers. Study outcomes and limitations: In the 0.1 to 3.0 mg/kg range, CD4+ and CD8+ blood T cells had expanded clonally by week 6. Fewer expanded clones were found on average in CD4+ than in CD8+ T cells.

The table came from immunoSEQ multiplex PCR; TCRdb's copy has only in-frame clones and leaves some out. The sample holds over 55,000 clones, about 88% seen once. Germline CDR1 and CDR2: LNHDA and SQIVND (reference sequence). V was cut by 3 bases and J by 7 bases, with 10 bases left in between. The CDR3 runs to 13 residues. About this clone itself: What it binds is not known.

Anyone with autoimmune disease history or systemic immunosuppression was excluded. Peripheral blood came from all dose cohorts at three timepoints. The source is an adult with an advanced solid tumor such as melanoma, head and neck, liver or kidney cancer. Here the sequenced sample was CD4+ or CD8+ T cells sorted from blood, taken in a trial of the OX40 agonist ivuxolimab. The chain is built from TRBV19 and TRBJ1-5; D gene uncertain. The CDR3 loop reads CASSISAGQPQHF. DNA of the CDR3: TGTGCCAGTAGTATCAGCGCGGGCCAGCCCCAGCATTTT.